This T cell receptor (beta chain) is drawn from a study of identical twins (dated by TCRdb to the mid-2010s). As for the study more broadly: To test whether fetal clonotypes persist, the study used deep sequencing on TCR alpha and beta repertoires from monozygotic twins, unrelated adults of various ages, and cord blood. To rule out contamination, the twin experiments were replicated at different times with different library preparation protocols. The paper as a whole reports these results and caveats: Fewer insertions were carried by abundant cord blood beta clonotypes; a weaker similar trend was observed in young adult naive repertoires, while no such trend was observed in memory repertoires. Because the same donors could not be followed over many years, the conclusions depended on cross-sectional statistical analysis. Excess twin sharing in beta out-of-frame sequences was weaker because fewer shared sequences lowered the signal-to-noise ratio. In monozygotic twins, out-of-frame TCR alpha sharing was systematically underestimated by recombination models, although the models agreed with sharing between unrelated individuals. Compared with coincidental sharing between unrelated individuals, out-of-frame TCR alpha sequences shared between twins showed an excess of sequences with low generation probability. Zero-insertion analyses could be partly confounded by invariant T cells such as MAIT and iNKT, although diverse VJ usage argued against such confounding for most clonotypes.

Every donor in the study was a healthy Caucasian. The twin cohort comprised three pairs of female monozygotic twins, all aged about 18 to 29 years. CD4+ and CD8+ T cell populations were isolated with positive isolation kits from Invitrogen. V loses 11 bases of germline sequence and J loses 0 bases, and the interval between the two ends is 13 bases. According to the germline V gene, CDR1 reads MNHNS and CDR2 reads SASEGT. From its cysteine to its phenylalanine, the CDR3 spans 14 amino acids. The kept DNA is CDR3 alone, 42 bases in frame from the first base. The library relied on 5' RACE. Sequencer: Illumina HiSeq 2000. A universal primer binding site was added through template switching, and the final cDNA carried a unique molecular identifier so that TCR cDNA molecules could be counted accurately. Specific primers in the conserved constant-segment region were used to synthesize first-strand cDNA for TCR alpha and beta chains. To control for contamination, every cDNA library was double barcoded, receiving both a SMART-Mk sample barcode and Illumina barcodes. Two successive PCR steps introduced TruSeq adapter sequences along with Illumina sample barcodes. The Illumina HiSeq platform was used with custom primers to sequence TCR alpha and beta cDNA libraries. The study's processing was this. Raw reads were processed with MiGEC to extract unique molecular identifiers, and MiXCR was used to determine CDR3 positions. For each individual, recombination models were inferred using an EM algorithm with the repgenHMM and IGoR tools. Shared clonotype analysis was performed with the tcR package in R, normalizing sharing by the product of cloneset sizes. To study raw recombination without the effects of thymic and clonal selection, out-of-frame nonproductive sequences were analyzed. TCRdb handled the public reads itself, with Q25 trimming in fastp and clone calling in MiXCR, and kept productive beta chains. Rows with a matching CDR3 protein are joined into one entry that keeps the most common DNA and genes. The V and J calls follow TCRdb's processing rather than the paper's. The sample table records a few hundred thousand distinct CDR3 sequences; over 9% of these occur just once. Around 7.2% of the sample is taken by the ten largest.

This clonotype was observed a few times. The antigen this receptor binds is unknown. The input lacks base qualities; no much larger clone sits a single base away. Another study also made use of these data, one on yellow fever vaccine responses in identical twins. As the second study states: The T cell response to vaccination in identical twins was reported by the authors to appear partly convergent and partly personalized. Focusing on identical twins, the study followed the T cell clones that responded to the vaccine, and did so with precision.

The sequenced sample was CD8+ T cells sorted from blood. The rearranged chain carries TRBV6-1 and TRBJ2-2; the D assignment is uncertain and may be TRBD1 or TRBD2, with 5 bases supporting each. The receptor comes from a woman aged 18-29 years in good health. CDR3 protein: CAAGADANTGELFF. The nucleotides are TGTGCCGCCGGGGCGGACGCGAACACCGGGGAGCTGTTTTTT.